One T cell receptor beta chain is described in this entry. Some clones are missing from TCRdb's copy, which holds only in-frame ones; the method was immunoSEQ multiplex PCR. In the table there are millions of clones, around 96% of which are singletons. This entry comes from a study of shared clonotypes between healthy human individuals. CDR3 length: 16 residues. Germline V gene sequence: CDR1 MDHEN, CDR2 SYDVKM. V was clipped by 5 bases and J by 2 bases; unmatched bases: 10. The naive CD8 subset, CD45RO-negative cells positively selected for CCR7, excluded terminally differentiated effector memory CD45RA+ cells.

This clonotype was obtained from a man younger than 30 in good health. This chain uses TRBV28 with TRBJ2-3; 7 nucleotides agree with TRBD1. Sequences were obtained from naive CD8+ T cells sorted from blood. CDR3 coding DNA: TGTGCCAGCAGTCGAGGACAGGAATGGGACACAGATACGCAGTATTTT. Residues: CASSRGQEWDTDTQYF.